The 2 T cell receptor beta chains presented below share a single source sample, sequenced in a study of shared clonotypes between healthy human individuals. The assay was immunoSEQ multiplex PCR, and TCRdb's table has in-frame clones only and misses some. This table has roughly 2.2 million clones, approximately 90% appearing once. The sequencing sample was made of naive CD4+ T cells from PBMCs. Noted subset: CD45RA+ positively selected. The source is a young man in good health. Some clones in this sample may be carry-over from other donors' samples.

CDR3 region: CASRDRGHTGELFF. The CDR3 bases are TGTGCCAGCCGAGACAGGGGACACACCGGGGAGCTGTTTTTT. The gene calls are TRBV7-3 and TRBJ2-2; TRBD1 agrees at 8 bases. V was pared by 8 bases and J by 3 bases, with 5 bases of the junction left unmatched. This CDR3 has 14 residues. Germline V CDR1 and CDR2: SGHTA, FQGTGA.

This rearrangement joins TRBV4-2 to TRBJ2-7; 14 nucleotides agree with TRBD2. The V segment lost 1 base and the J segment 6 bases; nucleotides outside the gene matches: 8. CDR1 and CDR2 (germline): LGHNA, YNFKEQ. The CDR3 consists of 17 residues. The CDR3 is CASSQAKGTSGRGEQYF. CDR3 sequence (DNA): TGTGCCAGCAGCCAAGCTAAAGGGACTAGCGGGAGAGGCGAGCAGTACTTC.